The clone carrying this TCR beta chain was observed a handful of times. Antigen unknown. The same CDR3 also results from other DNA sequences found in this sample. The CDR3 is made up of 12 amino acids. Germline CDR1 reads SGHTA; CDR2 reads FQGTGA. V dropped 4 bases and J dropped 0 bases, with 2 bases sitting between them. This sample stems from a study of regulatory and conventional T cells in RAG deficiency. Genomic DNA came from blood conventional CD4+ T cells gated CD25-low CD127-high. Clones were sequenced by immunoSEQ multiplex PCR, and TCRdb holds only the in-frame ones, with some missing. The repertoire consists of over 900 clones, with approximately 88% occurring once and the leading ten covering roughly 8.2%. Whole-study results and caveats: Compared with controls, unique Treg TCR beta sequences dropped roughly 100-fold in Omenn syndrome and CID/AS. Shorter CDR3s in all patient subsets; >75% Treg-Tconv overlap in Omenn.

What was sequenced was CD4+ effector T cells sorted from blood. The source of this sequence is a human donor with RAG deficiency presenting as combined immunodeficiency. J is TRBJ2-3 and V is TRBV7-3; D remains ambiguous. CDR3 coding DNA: TGTGCCAGCAGCTCCAGCACAGATACGCAGTATTTT. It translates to CASSSSTDTQYF.